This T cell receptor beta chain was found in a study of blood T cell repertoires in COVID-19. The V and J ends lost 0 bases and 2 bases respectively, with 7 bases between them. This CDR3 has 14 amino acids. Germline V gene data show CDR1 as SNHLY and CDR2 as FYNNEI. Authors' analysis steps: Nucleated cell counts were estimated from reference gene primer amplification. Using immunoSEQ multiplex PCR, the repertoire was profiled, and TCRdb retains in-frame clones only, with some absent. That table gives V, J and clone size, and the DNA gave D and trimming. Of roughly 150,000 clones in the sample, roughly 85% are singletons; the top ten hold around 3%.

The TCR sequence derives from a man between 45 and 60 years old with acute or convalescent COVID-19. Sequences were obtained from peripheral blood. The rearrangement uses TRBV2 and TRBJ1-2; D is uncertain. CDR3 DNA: TGTGCCAGCAGTGAAGCTACAAAAAACTATGGCTACACCTTC. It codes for CASSEATKNYGYTF.